This entry lists 21 T cell receptor beta chains sequenced from one sample in a study of T-cell reconstitution after alpha-beta-depleted transplantation in children. Unique molecular identifiers were used in preparing the TCRbeta library. TCRdb used MiXCR to reprocess the PCR reads, holding one entry per CDR3 protein. This sample yields fewer than 400,000 distinct CDR3 sequences, of which about a fifth are seen a single time; less than 4.5% belongs to the top ten. The sequencing here drew on PBMCs from the stem cell graft donor, taken from the stem cell graft. The source is a human donor who donated a stem cell graft to a child with acute myeloid leukemia.

This clonotype was picked up a small number of times. The chain uses TRBV2 and TRBJ2-3; D remains unclear. The CDR3 runs 14 residues. From germline, CDR1 is SNHLY and CDR2 FYNNEI. Deletions cut 0 bases from V and 1 base from J, with 5 bases between. In DNA, the CDR3 is TGTGCCAGCAGTGAAGCGGACCGCACAGATACGCAGTATTTT. Its translation is CASSEADRTDTQYF.

At least ten counts were recorded for this clonotype. The chain has TRBV20-1 and TRBJ2-7; TRBD2 aligns across 10 bases. The V and J ends lost 5 bases and 1 base, in that order; junction bases with no gene match: 5. CDR3 size: 14 residues. Germline lookup yields CDR1 DFQATT and CDR2 SNEGSKA (reference sequence). In DNA, the CDR3 is TGCAGTGCTCCACTAGCGGGAAGGTCCTACGAGCAGTACTTC. It encodes CSAPLAGRSYEQYF.

The rearrangement links TRBV7-7 to TRBJ1-1, with D uncertain. CDR3 length: 13 residues. Germline-derived CDR1 and CDR2 are SSHAT and FNYEAQ (reference sequence). The V gene lost 5 bases and the J gene lost 4 bases, with 11 bases spanning the gap. The CDR3 is CASSRERGTEAFF. CDR3 nucleotides: TGTGCCAGCAGCCGGGAAAGAGGCACTGAAGCTTTCTTT.

The gene calls are TRBV11-2 and TRBJ2-1; D might be TRBD2 (6 bases). Germline V CDR1 and CDR2: SGHAT, FQNNGV. CDR3 length equals 17 residues. Trimming shortened V by 0 bases and J by 0 bases, and 12 bases separated the two germline ends. As DNA, the CDR3 is TGTGCCAGCAGCTTAGATGGCGGGAACCCCTCCTACAATGAGCAGTTCTTC. This translates into CASSLDGGNPSYNEQFF.

As to this clonotype: It may be a read error: a sequence one base away is much more abundant. The chain joins TRBV20-1 to TRBJ2-1; tentative D call: TRBD1 (5 bases). This CDR3 has 12 amino acids. CDR1 is DFQATT, CDR2 SNEGSKA, per germline (reference sequence). In nucleotides, the CDR3 is TGCAGTGCTAGTTGGGGCGTTGATGAGCTGTTCTTC. This translates into CSASWGVDELFF.

In this sample, this clonotype turned up a few times. The CDR3: CASRRLEFGNEQFF. The CDR3 DNA reads TGTGCCAGCAGGAGACTAGAGTTCGGCAATGAGCAGTTCTTC. The chain couples TRBV12-3 or TRBV12-4 to TRBJ2-1, with a tentative D call TRBD2 (6 bases). The CDR3 has 14 residues. The V end was cut by 6 bases, the J end by 6 bases, with 15 bases between.

This clonotype has just a few counts. J is TRBJ2-1 and V is TRBV4-2, with 7 bases identical to TRBD2. Per the germline V gene, CDR1 is LGHNA and CDR2 is YNFKEQ. The CDR3 runs 17 residues. The V gene end was trimmed by 1 base and the J gene end by 3 bases; junction bases not matched to a gene: 9. The CDR3 reads CASSQVASGGLYNEQFF. CDR3 nucleotide sequence: TGTGCCAGCAGCCAAGTGGCTAGCGGCGGACTCTACAATGAGCAGTTCTTC.

At least ten counts were recorded for this clonotype. The genes are TRBV9 and TRBJ2-2, with no clear D. The CDR3 is 12 residues long. V lost 2 bases and J lost 4, with 3 bases in between. The V gene's germline CDR1 is SGDLS and CDR2 YYNGEE. The CDR3 loop reads CASSVSTGELFF. In nucleotides, the CDR3 is TGTGCCAGCAGCGTTAGCACCGGGGAGCTGTTTTTT.

This clonotype has more than one count but fewer than ten. This rearrangement joins TRBV11-2 to TRBJ2-7; TRBD2 is a possible D gene (6 bases). V was cut by 4 bases and J by 0 bases, with 22 bases left in between. The CDR3 is 18 amino acids. Germline loops: CDR1 SGHAT, CDR2 FQNNGV. The CDR3 DNA reads TGTGCCAGCAGCTCCCCGGGAGTCTTCATTAACCCCTCCTACGAGCAGTACTTC. Encoded protein: CASSSPGVFINPSYEQYF.

This clonotype was counted between two and nine times. The J gene is TRBJ2-2, the V gene TRBV6-1; possible D gene TRBD2, 7 bases. CDR3 length equals 17 residues. CDR1 MNHNS and CDR2 SASEGT come from the germline V gene. V was pared by 6 bases and J by 6 bases, with 23 bases between. CDR3 protein: CASSLNWGGVKAGELFF. DNA of the CDR3: TGTGCCAGCAGCCTGAATTGGGGGGGCGTTAAGGCCGGGGAGCTGTTTTTT.

The chain combines TRBV24-1 with TRBJ2-1; 11 bases fit TRBD2. The CDR3 length is 18 residues. Per germline, CDR1 KGHDR and CDR2 SFDVKD. The junction had 8 bases not matched to a gene; V was cut back by 4 bases and J by 1 base. For the CDR3, the DNA is TGTGCCACCAGTGACTCGCTCGGGACTAGCGGTTCCTACAATGAGCAGTTCTTC. Its protein product is CATSDSLGTSGSYNEQFF.

This clonotype was seen a handful of times. This chain connects TRBV28 to TRBJ1-3; D gene uncertain. CDR1 is MDHEN and CDR2 is SYDVKM in the germline V gene. This CDR3 has 17 residues. V was shortened by 2 bases and J by 0 bases, with 14 bases between the two germline ends. The chain's CDR3 is CASSLREYRSSGNTIYF. CDR3 bases: TGTGCCAGCAGTTTACGCGAGTATAGGAGCTCTGGAAACACCATATATTTT.

V gene TRBV5-1 combines with J gene TRBJ2-2, with a tentative D call TRBD2 (7 bases). There are 18 residues in the CDR3. V shed 5 bases and J shed 4 bases, with 24 bases lying between them. Germline CDR1 SGHRS, CDR2 YFSETQ. CDR3 loop: CASSPVASGGPSTGELFF. In nucleotides, the CDR3 is TGCGCCAGCAGTCCGGTAGCCTCCGGGGGGCCAAGCACCGGGGAGCTGTTTTTT.

This sequence joins TRBV6-2 or TRBV6-3 and TRBJ1-2; 7 bases map to TRBD1. Trimming at V came to 7 bases and at J to 8 bases, leaving 10 bases not matched to a gene. Per germline, CDR1 MNHEY and CDR2 SVGEGT. This CDR3 has 13 amino acids. The CDR3, as DNA: TGTGCCAGCACGAGGCGGCAGGGGGAAGGCTACACCTTC. Translation gives CASTRRQGEGYTF.

At least ten counts were recorded for this clonotype. This chain joins TRBV24-1 and TRBJ2-3, with D maybe TRBD2 (6 bases). Germline V gene data show CDR1 as KGHDR and CDR2 as SFDVKD. CDR3 length: 16 amino acids. V was clipped by 4 bases and J by 3 bases, with 16 bases between them. As DNA, the CDR3 is TGTGCCACCAGTGACCGTCTAGCGCGTTCTACAGATACGCAGTATTTT. Its protein product is CATSDRLARSTDTQYF.

This clonotype has just a few counts. The rearrangement uses TRBV29-1 and TRBJ1-1, with no clear D. V gave up 6 bases and J gave up 6 bases, with 14 bases separating them. From germline, CDR1 is SQVTM and CDR2 ANQGSEA. This CDR3 has 12 amino acids. CDR3 loop: CSVSIQVSEAFF. CDR3 in DNA: TGCAGCGTCAGTATTCAGGTGTCTGAAGCTTTCTTT.

At least ten counts were recorded for this clonotype. The rearrangement joins TRBV29-1 to TRBJ2-3, with D unclear. Germline assignment: CDR1 SQVTM and CDR2 ANQGSEA. Trimming cost V 0 bases and J 4 bases, with 11 bases left between them. CDR3 length equals 14 residues. The DNA of the CDR3 is TGCAGCGTTGAAGACTCGAGAAGATCAGATACGCAGTATTTT. Its translation is CSVEDSRRSDTQYF.

This clonotype was recorded a few times. The V call is TRBV5-1, the J call TRBJ2-1, with D unclear. This CDR3 spans 13 amino acids. Trimming shortened V by 0 bases and J by 10 bases, and 11 bases separated the two germline ends. From germline, CDR1 is SGHRS and CDR2 YFSETQ. CDR3 loop: CASSLAGWEEQFF. For the CDR3, the DNA is TGCGCCAGCAGCTTGGCCGGTTGGGAAGAGCAGTTCTTC.

This chain connects TRBV29-1 to TRBJ2-1; 12 positions agree with TRBD2. With 2 bases clipped from V and 6 bases from J, the junction kept 14 bases outside the gene matches. Germline assignment: CDR1 SQVTM and CDR2 ANQGSEA. CDR3 length: 18 amino acids. CDR3 in DNA: TGCAGCGTTGAATTGTCTAGCGGGAGGGCCTTGGTTGTCAATGAGCAGTTCTTC. Amino acids: CSVELSSGRALVVNEQFF.

A few counts support this clonotype. This chain joins TRBV12-3 or TRBV12-4 and TRBJ1-5; D call uncertain. V was trimmed by 7 bases and J by 3 bases, leaving 16 bases between them. The CDR3 is 15 amino acids. The CDR3 here is CASTPSVPVNQPQHF. CDR3 DNA sequence: TGTGCCAGCACCCCCTCCGTACCGGTCAATCAGCCCCAGCATTTT.

This clonotype was recorded many times. At one end, the junction sequence differs from germline, possibly due to a read error. The chain uses TRBV20-1 and TRBJ2-7; 9 nucleotides agree with TRBD2. Looked up from germline, CDR1 is DFQATT and CDR2 is SNEGSKA (reference sequence). The CDR3 is made up of 11 amino acids. CDR3 DNA sequence: TGCAGTGCTAGGACTAGCGGAGGGATCATATTC. Its protein product is CSARTSGGIIF.